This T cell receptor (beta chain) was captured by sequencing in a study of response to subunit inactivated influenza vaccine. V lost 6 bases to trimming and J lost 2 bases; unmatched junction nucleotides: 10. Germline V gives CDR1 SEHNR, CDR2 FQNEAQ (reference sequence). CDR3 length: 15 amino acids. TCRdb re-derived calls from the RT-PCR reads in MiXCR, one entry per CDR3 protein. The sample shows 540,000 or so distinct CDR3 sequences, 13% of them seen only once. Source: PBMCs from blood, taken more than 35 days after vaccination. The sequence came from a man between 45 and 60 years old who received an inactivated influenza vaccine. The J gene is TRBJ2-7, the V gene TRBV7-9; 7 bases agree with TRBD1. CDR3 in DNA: TGTGCCAGCAGAAATACAGGGGTCGGGACCTACGAGCAGTACTTC. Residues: CASRNTGVGTYEQYF.